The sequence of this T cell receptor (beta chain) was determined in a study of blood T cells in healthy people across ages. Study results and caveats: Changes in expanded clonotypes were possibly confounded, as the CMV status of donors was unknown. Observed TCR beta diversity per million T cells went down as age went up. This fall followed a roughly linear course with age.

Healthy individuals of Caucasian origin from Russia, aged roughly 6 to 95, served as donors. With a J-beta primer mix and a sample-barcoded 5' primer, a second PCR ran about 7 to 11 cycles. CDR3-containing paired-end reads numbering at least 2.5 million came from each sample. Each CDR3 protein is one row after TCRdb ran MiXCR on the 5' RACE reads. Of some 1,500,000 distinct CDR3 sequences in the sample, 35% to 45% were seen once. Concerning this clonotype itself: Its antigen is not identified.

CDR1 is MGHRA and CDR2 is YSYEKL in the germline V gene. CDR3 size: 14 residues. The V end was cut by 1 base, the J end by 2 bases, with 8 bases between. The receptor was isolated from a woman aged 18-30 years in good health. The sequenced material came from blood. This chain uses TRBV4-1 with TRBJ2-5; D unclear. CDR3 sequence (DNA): TGCGCCAGCAGCCAAGTCGTTAATCAAGAGACCCAGTACTTC. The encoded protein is CASSQVVNQETQYF.